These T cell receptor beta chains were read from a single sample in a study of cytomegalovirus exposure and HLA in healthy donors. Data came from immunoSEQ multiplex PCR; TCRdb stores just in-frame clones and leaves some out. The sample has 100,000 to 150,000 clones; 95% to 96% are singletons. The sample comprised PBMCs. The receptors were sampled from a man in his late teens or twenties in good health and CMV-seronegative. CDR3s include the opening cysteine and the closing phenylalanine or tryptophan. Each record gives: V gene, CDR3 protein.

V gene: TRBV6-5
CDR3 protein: CASRPTGVGNTIYF

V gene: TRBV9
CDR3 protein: CASSVFQARGTLGGYTF

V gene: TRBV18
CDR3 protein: CASSSGQGWNEQFF

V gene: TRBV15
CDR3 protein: CATTQQGDTGELFF

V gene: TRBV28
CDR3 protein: CASKALTEAFF

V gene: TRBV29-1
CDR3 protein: CSVGTSAKETQYF

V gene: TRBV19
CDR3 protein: CASSTPAAGEGTGELFF

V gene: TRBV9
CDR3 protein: CASSVATGGGEGTEAFF

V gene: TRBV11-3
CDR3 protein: CASSQGGTGANVLTF

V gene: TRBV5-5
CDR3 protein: CASSLGQVSVNTEAFF

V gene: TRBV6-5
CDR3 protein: CASSRTSGRADEQFF

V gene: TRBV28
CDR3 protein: CASSQDGTGNAEQYF

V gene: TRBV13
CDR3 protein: CASSLRRGQGETQYF

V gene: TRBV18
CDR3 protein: CASSLRAAGPGAYEQYF

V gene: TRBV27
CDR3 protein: CASSLTGTGVYGYTF

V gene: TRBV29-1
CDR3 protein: CSVEGTSGSSYEQYF

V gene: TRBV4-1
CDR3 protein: CASSQQAGGYNEQFF

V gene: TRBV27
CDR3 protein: CASSLRDSTYEQYF

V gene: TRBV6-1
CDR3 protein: CASFLRTSGRGELFF

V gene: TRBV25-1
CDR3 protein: CASSEWRDGQPQHF

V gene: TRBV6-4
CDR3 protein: CASSPSTENTEAFF

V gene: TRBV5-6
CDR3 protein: CASSLGTILSGQYF

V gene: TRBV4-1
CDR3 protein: CASSSGTGNTEAFF

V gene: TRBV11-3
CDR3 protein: CASSSRTAFTGELFF

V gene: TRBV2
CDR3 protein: CASSPTASGNTIYF

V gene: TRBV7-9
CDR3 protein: CASIGAVTGGRQFF

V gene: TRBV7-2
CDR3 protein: CASSWDSGIQPQHF

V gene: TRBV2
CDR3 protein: CASRVQGISNQPQHF

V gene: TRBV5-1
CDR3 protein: CASSLGSGQGFFIYEQYF

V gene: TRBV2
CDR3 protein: CASSGWRAEGGYTF

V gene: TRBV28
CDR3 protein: CASRGGQTLMKQYF

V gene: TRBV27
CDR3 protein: CASSLGQGYNYEQYF

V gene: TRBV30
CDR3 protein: CAWRAGGPSYEQYF

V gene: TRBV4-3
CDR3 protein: CASSQDEDREHTEAFF

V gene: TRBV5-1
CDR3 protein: CASSSPGTSGMGAVNEQFF

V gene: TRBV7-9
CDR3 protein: CASSQPAGTEAFF

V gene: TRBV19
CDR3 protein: CASILGQMNTEAFF

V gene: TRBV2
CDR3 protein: CASSVSGGLRTF

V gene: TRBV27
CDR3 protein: CASPRQGRSGANVLTF

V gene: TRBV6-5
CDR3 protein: CASSPGTSGADTQYF